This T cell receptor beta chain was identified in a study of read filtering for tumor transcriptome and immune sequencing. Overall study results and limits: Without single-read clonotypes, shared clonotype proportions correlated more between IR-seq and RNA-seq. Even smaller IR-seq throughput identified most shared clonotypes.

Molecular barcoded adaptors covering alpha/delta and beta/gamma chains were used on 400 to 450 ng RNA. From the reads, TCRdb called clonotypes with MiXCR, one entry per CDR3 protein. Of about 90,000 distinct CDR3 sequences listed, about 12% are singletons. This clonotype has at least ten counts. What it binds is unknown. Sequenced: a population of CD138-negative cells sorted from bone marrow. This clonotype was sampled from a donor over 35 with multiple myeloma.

This CDR3 reads CATSRPWASGVYNEQFF. Here the CDR3 DNA reads TGTGCCACCAGCAGACCATGGGCTAGCGGGGTCTACAATGAGCAGTTCTTC. This sequence joins TRBV15 and TRBJ2-1; 9 bases match TRBD2. Germline V gene lookup returns CDR1 LNHNV and CDR2 YYDKDF (reference sequence). This CDR3 spans 17 amino acids. The trim removed 2 bases at V and 3 bases at J, leaving 8 bases unmatched.